Described below is a single TCR beta chain sequence and its context. This sample is drawn from a study of blood T cells in healthy people across ages. Whole-study context: For every two T cells, template switching captured about one barcoded beta molecule.

Germline V lookup: CDR1 SGHTA, CDR2 FQGNSA. The CDR3 has 15 residues. Germline trimming cut 4 bases from V and 8 bases from J; bases unmatched to any gene: 7. Using a J-beta primer mix together with a sample-barcoded 5' primer, a second PCR was run for about 7 to 12 cycles. All samples gave at least 2.5 million CDR3-containing paired-end reads. TCRdb recomputed calls from the 5' RACE reads with MiXCR, one row per CDR3 protein. The sample consists of some 1.5 million distinct CDR3 sequences, 28% of them appearing once. The V and J genes are TRBV7-2 and TRBJ1-4; TRBD1 matches 10 bases. This TCR was recovered from a woman aged 30 to 39 in good health. The sample was blood. The CDR3 reads CASSSRTGGGEKLFF. DNA of the CDR3: TGTGCCAGCAGCTCCCGGACAGGGGGAGGAGAAAAACTGTTTTTT.